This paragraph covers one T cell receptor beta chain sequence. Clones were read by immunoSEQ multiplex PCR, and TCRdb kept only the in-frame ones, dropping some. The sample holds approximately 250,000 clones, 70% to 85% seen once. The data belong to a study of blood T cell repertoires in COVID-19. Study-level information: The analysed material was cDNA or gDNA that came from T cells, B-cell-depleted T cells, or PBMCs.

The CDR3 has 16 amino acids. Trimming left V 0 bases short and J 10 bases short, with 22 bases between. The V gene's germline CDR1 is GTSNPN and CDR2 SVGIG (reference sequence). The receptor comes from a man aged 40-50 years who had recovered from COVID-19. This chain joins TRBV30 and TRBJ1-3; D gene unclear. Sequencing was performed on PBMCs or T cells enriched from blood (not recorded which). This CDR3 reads CAWSVQGRQALKTIYF. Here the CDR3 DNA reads TGTGCCTGGAGTGTACAAGGCCGGCAGGCCCTAAAGACCATATATTTT.